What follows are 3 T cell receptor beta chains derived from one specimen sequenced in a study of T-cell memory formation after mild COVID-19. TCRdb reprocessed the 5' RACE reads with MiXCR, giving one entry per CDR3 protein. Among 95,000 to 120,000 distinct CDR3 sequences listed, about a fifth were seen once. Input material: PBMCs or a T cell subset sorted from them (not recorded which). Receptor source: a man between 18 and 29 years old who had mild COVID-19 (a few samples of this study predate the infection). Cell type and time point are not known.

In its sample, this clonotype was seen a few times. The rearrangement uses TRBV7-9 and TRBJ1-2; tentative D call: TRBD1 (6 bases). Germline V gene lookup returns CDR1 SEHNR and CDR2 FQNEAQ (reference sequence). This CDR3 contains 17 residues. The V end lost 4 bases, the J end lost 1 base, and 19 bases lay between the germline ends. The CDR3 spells CASSSSSWAGVNYGYTF. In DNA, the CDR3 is TGTGCCAGCAGCTCCTCTTCTTGGGCAGGGGTTAACTATGGCTACACCTTC.

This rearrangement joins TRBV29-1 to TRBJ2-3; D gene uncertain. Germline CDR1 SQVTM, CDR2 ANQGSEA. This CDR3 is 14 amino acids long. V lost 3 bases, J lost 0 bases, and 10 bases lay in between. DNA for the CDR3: TGCAGCGTTGACTGGGTTCATAGCACAGATACGCAGTATTTT. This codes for CSVDWVHSTDTQYF.

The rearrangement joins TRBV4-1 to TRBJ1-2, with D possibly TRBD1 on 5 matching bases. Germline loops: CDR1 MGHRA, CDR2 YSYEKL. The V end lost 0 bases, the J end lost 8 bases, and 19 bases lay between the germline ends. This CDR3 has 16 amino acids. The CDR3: CASSQEKGTALLGYTF. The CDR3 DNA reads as TGCGCCAGCAGCCAAGAAAAGGGGACCGCGCTACTAGGCTACACCTTC.